This T cell receptor beta chain comes out of a study of beta chain features in type 1 diabetes. Of the isolated RNA, all was reverse transcribed, and so the sequenced material was expressed TCRB transcripts. The method was immunoSEQ multiplex PCR; TCRdb's version includes in-frame clones alone and lacks a portion of them. There are hundreds of thousands of clones in the sample; 13% occur only once, and 0.022% lies in the top ten. Study-level findings and limits: When Type 1 diabetes patients were examined, their TCRB CDR3s proved moderately but significantly shorter in all four CD4+ subsets.

Regarding this clone: Its matching antigen is unknown.

This receptor was taken from a man younger than 35 with type 1 diabetes. What was sequenced was naive CD4+ T cells from blood.

In DNA, the CDR3 is TGTGCCAGTAGGGAGGGGTTGTACAGGGGCAATCAGCCCCAGCATTTT. This translates into CASREGLYRGNQPQHF. V is TRBV19 and J is TRBJ1-5, with D perhaps TRBD1 (6 bases). The CDR3 sequence is 16 residues long. Trimming took off 6 bases at V and 2 bases at J, with 17 bases between the two ends. The germline gives CDR1 LNHDA, CDR2 SQIVND (reference sequence).